This T cell receptor (beta chain) was documented in a study of CD8 T cells in ankylosing spondylitis listed by TCRdb under 2017. Broadly, across the study: The study profiled T cell receptor beta repertoires in healthy donors and ankylosing spondylitis patients to find disease-linked TCR variants. Samples of peripheral blood were taken, and for ankylosing spondylitis patients, synovial fluid was collected as well. The whole study cohort included over a hundred healthy donors and over 20 ankylosing spondylitis patients.

Points on this clonotype: Its specific antigen is unknown. No much larger clone exists at a distance of one base, and base qualities are not known.

Data came from an Illumina HiSeq 2500. Quantitative 5'-RACE with molecular barcodes was the method used to prepare the TCR beta libraries. The published analysis was carried out like this. A new computational method, built on a probabilistic model of VDJ rearrangement, was used to identify disease-linked TCR variants. TCRdb reanalyzed the raw reads on its own, using fastp at Q25 for trimming and MiXCR for clone calling, and kept in-frame beta chains. Identical CDR3 protein sequences are pooled into one entry, listed with their most common genes and DNA. In this record, the V and J calls reflect TCRdb's handling and not the investigators' own analysis. This sample gives 750,000 to 850,000 distinct CDR3 sequences in total; roughly 10% of them show up just once. The biggest ten clones account for about 0.5% of the sample. Findings and caveats that apply to the study as a whole: According to the report, matched synovial fluid samples from ankylosing spondylitis patients were significantly enriched for the disease-linked clones. Some TCR beta motif variants had previously been reported in synovial fluid and blood of reactive arthritis patients, which suggested common disease-initiation mechanisms. The disease-linked clones showed a CD8+ phenotype and occurred at relatively low frequencies in peripheral blood. Blood from ankylosing spondylitis patients appeared to be characterized by a TCR beta motif made up of eight highly homologous amino acid variants.

Deletion took 6 bases off V and 6 bases off J, with a span of 11 bases between the germline ends. The CDR3 spans 12 residues, from the cysteine through the phenylalanine. Only the CDR3 region is kept as DNA, spanning 36 bases read in frame from base 1. Input material: blood, either unsorted or a sorted T cell fraction (not recorded which). The chain is encoded by TRBV12-3 or TRBV12-4 joined to TRBJ1-2; the D segment could be TRBD1, given 5 matching bases. This TCR derives from a male donor with ankylosing spondylitis. The CDR3 amino acid sequence is: CASRGPGDGYTF. The DNA sequence is given as TGTGCCAGCAGGGGGCCGGGGGATGGCTACACCTTC.